The 32 T cell receptor beta chains reported below all come from one sample, sequenced in a study of blood T cell repertoires in COVID-19. Repertoires were generated with immunoSEQ multiplex PCR, while TCRdb's copy carries only in-frame clones and drops some. Seen here are about 83,000 clones, roughly 76% observed once, and the top ten hold 20%. The sample taken for sequencing was peripheral blood. The receptors derive from a woman older than 75 with active or convalescent COVID-19.

The chain has TRBV2 and TRBJ2-7, with D possibly being TRBD2 (5 bases). Germline V gives CDR1 SNHLY, CDR2 FYNNEI. The CDR3 has 14 amino acids. Trimming stripped 10 bases from V and 1 base from J, with 17 bases between. The CDR3 region has the DNA TGTGCCACCCAGGCCTCGAGGACTTCCTACGAGCAGTACTTC. This encodes CATQASRTSYEQYF.

The chain couples TRBV2 to TRBJ2-1; 7 positions agree with TRBD1. Germline CDR1 is SNHLY and CDR2 is FYNNEI. V shed 6 bases and J 2 bases; nucleotides not matched to a gene: 7. The CDR3 is made up of 15 amino acids. CDR3 region: CASSKGGQTYNEQFF. The CDR3 DNA is TGTGCCAGCAGCAAAGGGGGCCAGACCTACAATGAGCAGTTCTTC.

This chain links TRBV5-4 with TRBJ2-7; 9 bases fit TRBD1. The CDR3 loop spans 15 amino acids. Germline CDR1 SGHNT, CDR2 YYREEE (reference sequence). After removal of 2 bases from V and 5 bases from J, the junction contained 8 bases not matched to a gene. As DNA, the CDR3 is TGTGCCAGCAGCTTTACAGGGGGCGCCCTCCACGAGCAGTACTTC. Its translation: CASSFTGGALHEQYF.

This clone has just a few counts. V gene TRBV27 combines with J gene TRBJ1-5; the D gene is possibly TRBD1 (6 bases). Germline V lookup: CDR1 MNHEY, CDR2 SMNVEV (reference sequence). Trimming cost V 2 bases and J 4 bases, with 9 bases left between them. The CDR3 spans 14 residues. As DNA, the CDR3 is TGTGCCAGCAGTTTACAGGGGCGGAATCAGCCCCAGCATTTT. Protein: CASSLQGRNQPQHF.

The CDR3 nucleotides read TGTGCCAGCAGTCTGACTAGGAGTCCCGAGCAGTACTTC. It codes for CASSLTRSPEQYF. J is TRBJ2-7 and V is TRBV6-2 or TRBV6-3, with TRBD2 as a possible D gene (6 bases). The CDR3 is made up of 13 amino acids. The germline CDR1 and CDR2 sequences are MNHEY and SVGEGT. V was cut by 5 bases and J by 6 bases, with 14 bases left in between.

The chain couples TRBV19 to TRBJ2-5, with D possibly TRBD2 on 5 matching bases. CDR1 and CDR2 from the germline V gene are LNHDA and SQIVND (reference sequence). Trimming stripped 5 bases from V and 5 bases from J, with 12 bases between. This CDR3 is built from 13 residues. The CDR3 loop is CASSPGLAETQYF. As DNA, the CDR3 is TGTGCCAGTAGTCCCGGGTTAGCGGAGACCCAGTACTTC.

This chain joins TRBV7-6 and TRBJ2-7; tentatively, D is TRBD2 (8 bases). Germline CDR1 is SGHVS and CDR2 is FNYEAQ. V dropped 1 base and J dropped 0 bases, with 16 bases sitting between them. The CDR3 is 17 residues long. The CDR3 spells CASSLEAAGDSSYEQYF. The CDR3 DNA is TGTGCCAGCAGCTTAGAGGCAGCGGGGGACAGCTCCTACGAGCAGTACTTC. Filled out from reference TRBV7-6 and TRBJ2-7, the complete variable domain reads GAGVSQSPRYKVTKRGQDVALRCDPISGHVSLYWYRQALGQGPEFLTYFNYEAQQDKSGLPNDRFSAERPEGSISTLTIQRTEQRDSAMYRCASSLEAAGDSSYEQYFGPGTRLTVT.

J is TRBJ2-7 and V is TRBV5-5; TRBD1 matches 11 bases. The V gene's germline CDR1 is SGHKS and CDR2 YYEKEE (reference sequence). The CDR3 loop spans 16 amino acids. V lost 1 base and J lost 4; bases outside the gene matches: 7. For the CDR3, the DNA is TGTGCCAGCAGCTTGTTTGGCGGGACAGGGGGTTACGAGCAGTACTTC. It specifies CASSLFGGTGGYEQYF.

This chain uses TRBV7-2 with TRBJ2-5; D unresolved. The CDR3 is 12 amino acids. Trimming took off 3 bases at V and 5 bases at J, with 7 bases between the two ends. CDR1 is SGHTA, CDR2 FQGNSA, per germline. This CDR3 is CASSFARETQYF. CDR3 nucleotide sequence: TGTGCCAGCAGCTTTGCTAGGGAGACCCAGTACTTC.

The V and J genes are TRBV5-4 and TRBJ1-2; TRBD1 is a possible D gene (6 bases). The CDR3 is made up of 16 amino acids. Germline CDR1 is SGHNT and CDR2 is YYREEE (reference sequence). Trimming shortened V by 1 base and J by 8 bases, and 21 bases separated the two germline ends. CDR3 loop: CASSLIWTENVKGYTF. As DNA, the CDR3 is TGTGCCAGCAGCTTGATTTGGACAGAGAATGTTAAAGGCTACACCTTC.

V gene TRBV28 combines with J gene TRBJ1-4; TRBD1 aligns across 7 bases. V was pared by 8 bases and J by 10 bases, with 10 bases of the junction left unmatched. Looked up from germline, CDR1 is MDHEN and CDR2 is SYDVKM. The CDR3 consists of 13 residues. The CDR3 loop reads CASLTGSMGKLFF. CDR3 DNA: TGTGCCAGCCTGACAGGGAGTATGGGAAAACTGTTTTTT.

The V and J genes are TRBV6-6 and TRBJ1-1; maybe TRBD1 (6 bases). Germline CDR1 and CDR2: MNHNY and SVGAGI (reference sequence). This CDR3 spans 13 amino acids. V was shortened by 6 bases and J by 6 bases, with 14 bases between the two germline ends. DNA of the CDR3: TGTGCCAGCAGCCACCCCCAGGGGCCTGAAGCTTTCTTT. It specifies CASSHPQGPEAFF.

This clone showed up just a few times. The chain joins TRBV19 to TRBJ2-7; 9 bases align to TRBD1. Germline V gene lookup returns CDR1 LNHDA and CDR2 SQIVND (reference sequence). With V trimmed by 3 bases and J by 6 bases, 9 bases remained unmatched. The CDR3 is 15 residues long. In DNA, the CDR3 is TGTGCCAGTAGTATCGCTGGACAGGGGCTTGCCGAGCAGTACTTC. Protein: CASSIAGQGLAEQYF.

CDR3 region: CASSKGGQGKKTQYF. The CDR3 coding sequence is TGTGCCAGCAGCAAAGGGGGACAGGGAAAAAAGACCCAGTACTTC. This chain uses TRBV6-5 with TRBJ2-5; TRBD1 agrees at 9 bases. CDR3 size: 15 residues. Germline V lookup: CDR1 MNHEY, CDR2 SVGAGI. Trimming at V came to 6 bases and at J to 6 bases, leaving 11 bases not matched to a gene.

This sequence joins TRBV5-6 and TRBJ1-2; no clear D. This CDR3 has 14 residues. CDR1 is SGHDT and CDR2 is YYEEEE in the germline V gene. With 1 base removed from V and 5 bases from J, the gap between germline ends came to 12 bases. CDR3 region: CASSLSRRRYGYTF. CDR3 DNA: TGTGCCAGCAGCTTGTCTCGGAGGAGGTATGGCTACACCTTC.

The genes are TRBV7-2 and TRBJ2-5, with 9 positions matching TRBD1. Germline V gene sequence: CDR1 SGHTA, CDR2 FQGNSA. V was clipped by 1 base and J by 4 bases; unmatched bases: 4. The CDR3 runs to 15 residues. CDR3 residues: CASSLGTGGGETQYF. CDR3 DNA: TGTGCCAGCAGCTTAGGTACAGGGGGCGGAGAGACCCAGTACTTC.

The chain carries TRBV6-1 and TRBJ1-1, with 9 bases fitting TRBD1. The germline CDR1 and CDR2 sequences are MNHNS and SASEGT. This CDR3 is built from 14 residues. J gave up 6 bases and V 7 bases, and 9 bases lay outside the gene matches. The CDR3: CASTTGGGIPEAFF. CDR3 coding DNA: TGTGCCAGCACGACAGGGGGAGGTATCCCTGAAGCTTTCTTT.

J is TRBJ2-1 and V is TRBV29-1, with a tentative D call TRBD2 (6 bases). Trimming left V 5 bases short and J 3 bases short, with 11 bases between. This CDR3 has 13 amino acids. From germline, CDR1 is SQVTM and CDR2 ANQGSEA. DNA of the CDR3: TGCAGCGTTCAGATGGGGGGCTACAATGAGCAGTTCTTC. It specifies CSVQMGGYNEQFF.

V and J are TRBV7-2 and TRBJ1-6, with D unresolved. Germline CDR1 reads SGHTA; CDR2 reads FQGNSA. This CDR3 contains 11 residues. Trimming took 1 base from V and 15 from J, leaving 7 bases between them. The CDR3 region is CASSLGENLHF. The CDR3 bases are TGTGCCAGCAGCTTAGGGGAGAACCTCCACTTT.

The chain joins TRBV5-4 to TRBJ2-3; D remains ambiguous. Germline V gene lookup returns CDR1 SGHNT and CDR2 YYREEE (reference sequence). V lost 0 bases and J 0 bases, leaving 5 bases between the germline ends. The CDR3 is 14 residues long. Here the CDR3 reads CASSLGGSTDTQYF. The CDR3 bases are TGTGCCAGCAGCTTGGGCGGTAGCACAGATACGCAGTATTTT. The full variable domain, rest sourced from reference TRBV5-4 and TRBJ2-3, is ETGVTQSPTHLIKTRGQQVTLRCSSQSGHNTVSWYQQALGQGPQFIFQYYREEENGRGNFPPRFSGLQFPNYSSELNVNALELDDSALYLCASSLGGSTDTQYFGPGTRLTVL.

This clone was seen a single time. The rearrangement uses TRBV5-1 and TRBJ2-5; TRBD1 might be the D (8 bases). Trimming shortened V by 4 bases and J by 10 bases, and 26 bases separated the two germline ends. The length of the CDR3 is 16 residues. Looked up from germline, CDR1 is SGHRS and CDR2 is YFSETQ. This CDR3 is CASSRRPGQEGGYQYF. For the CDR3, the DNA is TGCGCCAGCAGCCGGAGACCGGGACAGGAGGGGGGGTACCAGTACTTC.

This clone was counted between two and nine times. The chain combines TRBV7-2 with TRBJ2-7; the match to TRBD1 covers 8 bases. V was clipped by 1 base and J by 11 bases; unmatched bases: 10. Germline V CDR1 and CDR2: SGHTA, FQGNSA. The CDR3 covers 14 residues. The CDR3 nucleotides read TGTGCCAGCAGCTTAGGAGGGGACAGGCAAAAGGAGTACTTC. Its protein is CASSLGGDRQKEYF.

The rearrangement links TRBV30 to TRBJ1-5; 8 bases map to TRBD1. The length of the CDR3 is 14 residues. Per the germline V gene, CDR1 is GTSNPN and CDR2 is SVGIG (reference sequence). The junction had 2 bases not matched to a gene; V was cut back by 3 bases and J by 1 base. This CDR3 reads CAWSRTGSNQPQHF. The DNA for the CDR3 is TGTGCCTGGAGCCGGACAGGGAGCAATCAGCCCCAGCATTTT. Filled out from reference TRBV30 and TRBJ1-5, the complete variable domain reads SQTIHQWPATLVQPVGSPLSLECTVEGTSNPNLYWYRQAAGRGLQLLFYSVGIGQISSEVPQNLSASRPQDRQFILSSKKLLLSDSGFYLCAWSRTGSNQPQHFGDGTRLSIL.

The chain employs TRBV10-2 and TRBJ2-1; the D gene is possibly TRBD1 (6 bases). This CDR3 region has 12 residues. V shed 5 bases and J shed 9 bases, with 11 bases lying between them. Germline CDR1 reads WSHSY; CDR2 reads SAAADI. Here the CDR3 reads CASSIRGSEQFF. The CDR3 bases are TGCGCCAGCAGTATTAGGGGGAGTGAGCAGTTCTTC.

The count of this clone is one. The chain uses TRBV5-5 and TRBJ1-3; the D is unclear. V lost 1 base, J lost 4 bases, and 9 bases lay in between. Looked up from germline, CDR1 is SGHKS and CDR2 is YYEKEE (reference sequence). CDR3 size: 14 residues. CDR3 residues: CASSLSTGGNTIYF. The CDR3 bases are TGTGCCAGCAGCTTGTCTACGGGGGGAAACACCATATATTTT. Looking up the rest from reference TRBV5-5 and TRBJ1-3 gives the full variable domain: DAGVTQSPTHLIKTRGQQVTLRCSPISGHKSVSWYQQVLGQGPQFIFQYYEKEERGRGNFPDRFSARQFPNYSSELNVNALLLGDSALYLCASSLSTGGNTIYFGEGSWLTVV.

This chain uses TRBV6-1 with TRBJ2-7, with D tentatively TRBD2 (5 bases). V was shortened by 2 bases and J by 3 bases, with 8 bases between the two germline ends. This CDR3 has 13 amino acids. Germline V gives CDR1 MNHNS, CDR2 SASEGT. The CDR3 nucleotides read TGTGCCAGCAGTGAATCGAGCGGCTACGAGCAGTACTTC. This translates into CASSESSGYEQYF.

The chain joins TRBV11-2 to TRBJ2-2; possible D gene TRBD1, 5 bases. CDR1 SGHAT and CDR2 FQNNGV come from the germline V gene. V lost 5 bases to trimming and J lost 7 bases, with 14 bases between them. This CDR3 contains 14 residues. The CDR3 region has the DNA TGTGCCAGCAGCCGTCAGGGTAGTGGCGGGGAGCTGTTTTTT. Protein product: CASSRQGSGGELFF. Full variable domain (rest looked up from reference TRBV11-2 and TRBJ2-2): EAGVAQSPRYKIIEKRQSVAFWCNPISGHATLYWYQQILGQGPKLLIQFQNNGVVDDSQLPKDRFSAERLKGVDSTLKIQPAKLEDSAVYLCASSRQGSGGELFFGEGSRLTVL.

The V gene is TRBV7-2, the J gene TRBJ2-5, with 12 bases fitting TRBD2. CDR1 is SGHTA, CDR2 FQGNSA, per germline. The V segment lost 5 bases and the J segment 5 bases; nucleotides outside the gene matches: 9. The CDR3 is 16 residues long. The CDR3 loop reads CASSPELAGGMETQYF. The CDR3 nucleotides read TGTGCCAGCAGCCCTGAACTAGCGGGGGGTATGGAGACCCAGTACTTC.

The chain uses TRBV30 and TRBJ1-1; D remains unclear. CDR1 is GTSNPN and CDR2 is SVGIG in the germline V gene (reference sequence). The CDR3 spans 13 residues. Trimming stripped 2 bases from V and 4 bases from J, with 11 bases between. The CDR3 sequence is CAWSLAGITEAFF. The CDR3 DNA sequence: TGTGCCTGGAGTCTTGCAGGAATCACTGAAGCTTTCTTT. Filled out from reference TRBV30 and TRBJ1-1, the complete variable domain reads SQTIHQWPATLVQPVGSPLSLECTVEGTSNPNLYWYRQAAGRGLQLLFYSVGIGQISSEVPQNLSASRPQDRQFILSSKKLLLSDSGFYLCAWSLAGITEAFFGQGTRLTVV.

This chain links TRBV5-1 with TRBJ2-5, with 8 bases matching TRBD1. The CDR3 contains 14 residues. From germline, CDR1 is SGHRS and CDR2 YFSETQ. The V segment lost 4 bases and the J segment 2 bases; nucleotides outside the gene matches: 4. CDR3 DNA: TGCGCCAGCAGCCGGACAGGGCTGCAAGAGACCCAGTACTTC. Encoded protein: CASSRTGLQETQYF.

This clone was detected a few times. The chain uses TRBV5-1 and TRBJ1-2; a possible D gene is TRBD1 (5 bases). Germline V gene lookup returns CDR1 SGHRS and CDR2 YFSETQ. The CDR3 consists of 18 residues. Trimming stripped 3 bases from V and 7 bases from J, with 28 bases between. This CDR3 reads CASSSDLDYSGKNGGYTF. CDR3 bases: TGCGCCAGCAGCTCCGATCTGGATTACTCAGGGAAGAACGGTGGCTACACCTTC.

This clone was counted at least ten times. V is TRBV9 and J is TRBJ1-3; D is uncertain. Trimming took off 1 base at V and 3 bases at J, with 11 bases between the two ends. This CDR3 is built from 15 residues. Germline-derived CDR1 and CDR2 are SGDLS and YYNGEE. This chain's CDR3 is CASSVSGQYGNTIYF. Written as DNA, the CDR3 is TGTGCCAGCAGCGTAAGCGGTCAATATGGAAACACCATATATTTT.